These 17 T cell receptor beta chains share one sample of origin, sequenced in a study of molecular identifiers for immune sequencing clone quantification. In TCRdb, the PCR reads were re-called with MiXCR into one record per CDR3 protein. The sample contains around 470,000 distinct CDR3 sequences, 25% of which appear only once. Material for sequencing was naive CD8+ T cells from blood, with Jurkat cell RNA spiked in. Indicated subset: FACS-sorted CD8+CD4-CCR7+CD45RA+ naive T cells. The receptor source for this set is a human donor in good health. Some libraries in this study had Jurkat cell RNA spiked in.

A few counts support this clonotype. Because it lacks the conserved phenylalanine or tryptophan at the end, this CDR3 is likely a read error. This CDR3 is CASSFVGLGEKLFI. CDR3 DNA: TGTGCCAGCAGCTTCGTAGGGTTGGGTGAAAAACTGTTTATT. The chain employs TRBV5-4 and TRBJ1-4, with D unresolved. Trimming left V 2 bases short and J 7 bases short, with 12 bases between. Per the germline V gene, CDR1 is SGHNT and CDR2 is YYREEE (reference sequence). The CDR3 sequence is 14 residues long.

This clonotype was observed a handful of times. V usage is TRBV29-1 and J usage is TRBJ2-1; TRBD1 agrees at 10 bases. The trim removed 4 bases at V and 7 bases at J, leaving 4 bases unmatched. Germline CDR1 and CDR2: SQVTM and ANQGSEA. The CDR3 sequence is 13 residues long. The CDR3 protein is CSVGGGQGNEQFF. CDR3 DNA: TGCAGCGTTGGGGGGGGACAGGGGAATGAGCAGTTCTTC.

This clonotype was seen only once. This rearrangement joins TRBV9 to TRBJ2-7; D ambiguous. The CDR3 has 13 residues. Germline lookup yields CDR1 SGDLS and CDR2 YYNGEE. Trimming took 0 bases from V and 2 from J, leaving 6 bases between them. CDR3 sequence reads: CASSVDIAYEQYF. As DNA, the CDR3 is TGTGCCAGCAGCGTAGACATAGCCTACGAGCAGTACTTC.

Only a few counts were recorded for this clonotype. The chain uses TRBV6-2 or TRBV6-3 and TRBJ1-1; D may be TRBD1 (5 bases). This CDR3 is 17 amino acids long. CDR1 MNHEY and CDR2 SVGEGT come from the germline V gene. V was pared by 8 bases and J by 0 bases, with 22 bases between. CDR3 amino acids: CASQNGAGEWVNTEAFF. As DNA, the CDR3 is TGTGCCAGCCAGAACGGGGCCGGGGAGTGGGTGAACACTGAAGCTTTCTTT.

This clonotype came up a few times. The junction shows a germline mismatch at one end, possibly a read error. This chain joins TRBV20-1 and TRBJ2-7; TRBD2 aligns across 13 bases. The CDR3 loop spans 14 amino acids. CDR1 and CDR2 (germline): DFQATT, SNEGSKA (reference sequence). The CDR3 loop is CSAPRLAGGLEQHF. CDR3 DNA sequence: TGCAGTGCTCCACGACTAGCGGGAGGTCTCGAGCAGCACTTC.

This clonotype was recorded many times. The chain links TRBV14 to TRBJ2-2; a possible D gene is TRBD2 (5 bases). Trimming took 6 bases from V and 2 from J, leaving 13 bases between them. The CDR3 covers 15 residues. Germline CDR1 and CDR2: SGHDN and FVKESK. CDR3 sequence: CASSRIASNTGELFF. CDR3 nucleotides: TGTGCCAGCAGTCGCATAGCGAGCAACACCGGGGAGCTGTTTTTT.

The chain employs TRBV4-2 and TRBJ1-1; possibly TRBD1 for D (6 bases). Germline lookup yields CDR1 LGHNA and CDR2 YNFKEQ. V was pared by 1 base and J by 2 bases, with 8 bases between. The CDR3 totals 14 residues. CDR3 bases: TGTGCCAGCAGCCAAGGGACAGATAACACTGAAGCTTTCTTT. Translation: CASSQGTDNTEAFF.

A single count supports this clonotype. CDR3 nucleotide sequence: TGTGCCAGCAGTACTGACAGCCTGGAACTAAGCTCCTATAATTCACCCCTCCACTTT. Translated: CASSTDSLELSSYNSPLHF. The chain uses TRBV9 and TRBJ1-6, with D possibly being TRBD1 (5 bases). The germline gives CDR1 SGDLS, CDR2 YYNGEE. The ends were cut back, 5 bases at V and 0 bases at J, with 21 bases in the middle. The CDR3 spans 19 residues. Supplemented by reference TRBV9 and TRBJ1-6, the full variable domain reads DSGVTQTPKHLITATGQRVTLRCSPRSGDLSVYWYQQSLDQGLQFLIQYYNGEERAKGNILERFSAQQFPDLHSELNLSSLELGDSALYFCASSTDSLELSSYNSPLHFGNGTRLTVT.

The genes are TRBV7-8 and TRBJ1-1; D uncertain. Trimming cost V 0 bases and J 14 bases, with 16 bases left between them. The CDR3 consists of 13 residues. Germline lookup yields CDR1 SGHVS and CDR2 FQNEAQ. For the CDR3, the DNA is TGTGCCAGCAGCTTAGCGCCTCGGAAGTTGTTGTTCTTT. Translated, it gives CASSLAPRKLLFF.

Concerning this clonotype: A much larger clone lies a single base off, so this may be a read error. In nucleotides, the CDR3 is TGCGCCAGCAGCCAAGAGTGGGACGGGTGGTCTGAAGCTTTCTTT. It codes for CASSQEWDGWSEAFF. The chain links TRBV4-3 to TRBJ1-1, with D maybe TRBD1 (5 bases). The CDR3 has 15 amino acids. The V end was cut by 0 bases, the J end by 6 bases, with 14 bases between. In germline, CDR1 is LGHNA, CDR2 YSLEER.

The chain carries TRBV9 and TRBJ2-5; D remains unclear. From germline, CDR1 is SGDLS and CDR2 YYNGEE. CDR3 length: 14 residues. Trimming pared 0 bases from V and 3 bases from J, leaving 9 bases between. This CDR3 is CASSVADKEETQYF. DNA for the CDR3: TGTGCCAGCAGCGTAGCAGATAAAGAAGAGACCCAGTACTTC.

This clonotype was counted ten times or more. Here the CDR3 DNA reads TGTGCCAGCAGGGACAGGGGGCCCGGTTATAATTCACCCCTCCACTTT. It yields the protein CASRDRGPGYNSPLHF. The chain couples TRBV27 to TRBJ1-6; 11 bases map to TRBD1. The CDR3 is made up of 16 amino acids. Trimming took 6 bases from V and 4 from J; bases not matched to a gene: 5. Germline values: CDR1 MNHEY, CDR2 SMNVEV (reference sequence).

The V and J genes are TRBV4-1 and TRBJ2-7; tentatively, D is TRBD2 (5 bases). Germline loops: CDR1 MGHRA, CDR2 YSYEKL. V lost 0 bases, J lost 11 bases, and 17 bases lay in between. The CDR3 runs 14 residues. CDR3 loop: CASSQEKYGPGKYF. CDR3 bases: TGCGCCAGCAGCCAAGAAAAGTACGGTCCGGGAAAGTACTTC.

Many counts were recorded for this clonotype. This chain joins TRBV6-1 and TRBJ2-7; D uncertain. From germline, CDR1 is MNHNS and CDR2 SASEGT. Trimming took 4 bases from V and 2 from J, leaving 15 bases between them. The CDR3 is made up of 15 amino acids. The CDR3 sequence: CASSAPSETTYEQYF. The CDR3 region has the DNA TGTGCCAGCAGTGCTCCCTCGGAGACCACCTACGAGCAGTACTTC.

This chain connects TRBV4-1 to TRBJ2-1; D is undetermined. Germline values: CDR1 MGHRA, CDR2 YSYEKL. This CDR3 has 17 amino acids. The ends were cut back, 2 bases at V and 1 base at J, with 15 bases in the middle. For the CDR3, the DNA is TGCGCCAGCAGCCAACCCCCGGAAGGTGATTCCTACAATGAGCAGTTCTTC. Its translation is CASSQPPEGDSYNEQFF.

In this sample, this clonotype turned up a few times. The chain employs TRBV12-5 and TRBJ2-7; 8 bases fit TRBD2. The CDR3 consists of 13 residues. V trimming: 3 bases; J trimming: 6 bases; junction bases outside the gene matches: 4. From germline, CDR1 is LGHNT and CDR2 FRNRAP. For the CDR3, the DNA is TGTGCTAGTGGTTTTCGCGGGGGGCTCGAGCAGTACTTC. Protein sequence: CASGFRGGLEQYF.

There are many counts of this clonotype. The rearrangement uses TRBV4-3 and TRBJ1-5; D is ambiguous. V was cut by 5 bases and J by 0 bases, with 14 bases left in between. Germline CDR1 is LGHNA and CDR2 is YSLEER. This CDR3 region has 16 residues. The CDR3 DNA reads TGCGCCAGCAGCGACCCTGGACGGTATAGCAATCAGCCCCAGCATTTT. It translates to CASSDPGRYSNQPQHF.